These 7 T cell receptor beta chains share one sample of origin, sequenced in a study of human T cells and chemical hapten exposure. From the 5' RACE reads, TCRdb called clonotypes with MiXCR, one entry per CDR3 protein. The sample lists tens of thousands of distinct CDR3 sequences, roughly 8.4% occurring once. Whole blood that had not been fractionated was the source of extracted total RNA. The receptors stem from a male donor in good health.

The chain employs TRBV5-6 and TRBJ2-7; TRBD1 agrees at 10 bases. Germline V CDR1 and CDR2: SGHDT, YYEEEE. V was clipped by 1 base and J by 2 bases; unmatched bases: 6. This CDR3 has 16 residues. The CDR3 spells CASSLWAGTGAYEQYF. Here the CDR3 DNA reads TGTGCCAGCAGCTTGTGGGCCGGGACAGGGGCCTACGAGCAGTACTTC.

This clonotype occurred a few times. The CDR3: CSVETNRWNTEAFF. CDR3 sequence (DNA): TGCAGCGTTGAAACTAACAGGTGGAACACTGAAGCTTTCTTT. This sequence joins TRBV29-1 and TRBJ1-1, with TRBD1 as a possible D gene (5 bases). The CDR3 runs to 14 residues. The ends were cut back, 2 bases at V and 1 base at J, with 11 bases in the middle. The V gene's germline CDR1 is SQVTM and CDR2 ANQGSEA.

The genes are TRBV2 and TRBJ2-3, with a possible D match to TRBD2 (6 bases). V lost 3 bases and J 6 bases, leaving 16 bases between the germline ends. The CDR3 runs to 15 residues. Germline V gene lookup returns CDR1 SNHLY and CDR2 FYNNEI. CDR3 loop: CASSEWTMVTDTQYF. The CDR3 DNA reads TGTGCCAGCAGTGAGTGGACTATGGTCACGGATACGCAGTATTTT.

This clonotype showed up many times. This CDR3 reads CASSYRTGGEKLFF. CDR3 nucleotides: TGTGCCAGCAGCTACCGGACAGGAGGGGAAAAACTGTTTTTT. The rearrangement uses TRBV7-2 and TRBJ1-4, with 7 bases aligning to TRBD1. Germline lookup yields CDR1 SGHTA and CDR2 FQGNSA. V trimming: 4 bases; J trimming: 8 bases; junction bases outside the gene matches: 7. This CDR3 has 14 residues. The complete variable domain, with remaining parts taken from reference TRBV7-2 and TRBJ1-4, reads GAGVSQSPSNKVTEKGKDVELRCDPISGHTALYWYRQSLGQGLEFLIYFQGNSAPDKSGLPSDRFSAERTGGSVSTLTIQRTQQEDSAVYLCASSYRTGGEKLFFGSGTQLSVL.

The gene calls are TRBV20-1 and TRBJ1-6, with a possible D match to TRBD1 (5 bases). V was clipped by 0 bases and J by 2 bases, with 11 bases between them. Germline CDR1 and CDR2: DFQATT and SNEGSKA (reference sequence). The CDR3 runs 16 residues. The CDR3 here is CSARDWGSTYNSPLHF. CDR3 coding DNA: TGCAGTGCTAGAGATTGGGGCAGCACCTATAATTCACCCCTCCACTTT.

This clonotype was observed at least ten times. V usage is TRBV20-1 and J usage is TRBJ2-7, with 9 bases lining up with TRBD2. The J segment lost 7 bases and the V segment lost 5 bases, leaving 12 bases of the junction unmatched. The germline V gene has CDR1 DFQATT and CDR2 SNEGSKA (reference sequence). The CDR3 extends over 14 amino acids. The CDR3 nucleotides are TGCAGTGCTCGGTTGAAAGCGGGAGGATTTGAGCAGTACTTC. It is translated as CSARLKAGGFEQYF.

This clonotype was seen at least ten times. The V call is TRBV27, the J call TRBJ1-1; no reliable D call. Germline V gives CDR1 MNHEY, CDR2 SMNVEV (reference sequence). The CDR3 covers 14 residues. V dropped 0 bases and J dropped 4 bases, with 9 bases sitting between them. CDR3 sequence: CASSLSSAGTEAFF. In DNA form, the CDR3 reads TGTGCCAGCAGTTTATCGAGCGCAGGCACTGAAGCTTTCTTT.